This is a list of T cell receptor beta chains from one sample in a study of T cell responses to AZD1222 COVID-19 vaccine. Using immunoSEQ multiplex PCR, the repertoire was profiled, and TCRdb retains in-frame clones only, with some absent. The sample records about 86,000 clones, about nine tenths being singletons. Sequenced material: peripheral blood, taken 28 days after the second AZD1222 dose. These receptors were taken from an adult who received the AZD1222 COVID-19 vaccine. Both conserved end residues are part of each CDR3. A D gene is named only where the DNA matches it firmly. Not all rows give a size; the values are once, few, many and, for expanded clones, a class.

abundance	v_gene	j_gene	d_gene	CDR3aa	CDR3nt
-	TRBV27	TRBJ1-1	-	CASSFKNSGLEAFF	TGTGCCAGCAGTTTTAAAAACAGTGGTCTGGAAGCTTTCTTT
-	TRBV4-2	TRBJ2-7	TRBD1	CASSREGQGANEQYF	TGTGCCAGCAGCCGCGAAGGACAGGGAGCCAACGAGCAGTACTTC
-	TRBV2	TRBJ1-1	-	CASSGILNTEAFF	TGTGCCAGCAGTGGAATTTTGAACACTGAAGCTTTCTTT
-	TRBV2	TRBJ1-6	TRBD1	CASSVTDRANSPLHF	TGTGCCAGCAGTGTCACGGACAGGGCCAATTCACCCCTCCACTTT
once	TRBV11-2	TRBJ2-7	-	CASRNSGQSAYEQYF	TGTGCCAGCAGGAACTCCGGACAGAGTGCCTACGAGCAGTACTTC
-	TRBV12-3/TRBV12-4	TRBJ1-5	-	CASSSGGQPQHF	TGTGCCAGCAGTTCCGGCGGTCAGCCCCAGCATTTT
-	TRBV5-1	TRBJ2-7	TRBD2	CASSVAGGSSYEQYF	TGCGCCAGCAGCGTGGCGGGCGGGAGTTCCTACGAGCAGTACTTC
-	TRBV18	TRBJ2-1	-	CASSPRPYRGNEQFF	TGTGCCAGCTCACCAAGACCGTATCGAGGGAATGAGCAGTTCTTC
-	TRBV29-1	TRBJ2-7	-	CSVEDEDRYYEQYF	TGCAGCGTTGAAGACGAGGACAGATACTACGAGCAGTACTTC
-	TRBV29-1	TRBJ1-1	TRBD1	CSLRLQGRDTEAFF	TGCAGCTTACGCCTACAGGGGAGAGACACTGAAGCTTTCTTT
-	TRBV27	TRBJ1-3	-	CASGDLSNYGNTIYF	TGTGCCAGCGGGGACCTTTCGAACTACGGAAACACCATATATTTT
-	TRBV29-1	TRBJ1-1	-	CSARGWNTEAFF	TGCAGCGCTAGAGGTTGGAACACTGAAGCTTTCTTT
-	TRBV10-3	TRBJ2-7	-	CAIAVMGYEQYF	TGTGCCATCGCGGTAATGGGGTACGAGCAGTACTTC
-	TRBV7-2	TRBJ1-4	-	CASSLSLVGGNEKLFF	TGTGCCAGCAGCTTATCCCTAGTGGGGGGTAATGAAAAACTGTTTTTT